The 27 T cell receptor delta chains reported below all come from one sample, sequenced in a study of in vitro expanded adult blood gammadelta T cells. FACS sorting after expansion isolated live CD3+ TCRgammadelta+ Vgamma9+ Vdelta2+ T cells. Zoledronate at approximately 0.95 uM was applied to PBMC for one day, followed by three washes. Expansion lasted roughly 15 days, and IL-2 was replenished every 3 to 4 days. Which antigens these TCRs recognize remains unknown. TCRdb re-called clones from the 5' RACE reads via CATT. The table has some 730 delta-chain clones, approximately 37% seen once. The sample consisted of gamma-delta T cells from peripheral blood expanded in culture, taken from an in vitro culture stimulated with zoledronate. Source of these receptors: an adult in good health.

This clone was detected only a few times. V usage is TRDV2 and J usage is TRDJ3; D is perhaps TRDD3 (6 bases). The CDR3 spans 19 residues. In germline, CDR1 is GEAIGNYY, CDR2 EKD. V was cut by 0 bases and J by 1 base, with 15 bases left in between. The CDR3 loop reads CACDTGDLQRSWDTRQMFF. CDR3 coding DNA: TGTGCCTGTGACACCGGGGATCTCCAACGTTCCTGGGACACCCGACAGATGTTTTTC.

V usage is TRDV2 and J usage is TRDJ1; a possible D gene is TRDD3 (6 bases). The CDR3 has 18 residues. V lost 0 bases to trimming and J lost 0 bases, with 19 bases between them. CDR1 and CDR2 (germline): GEAIGNYY, EKD. In DNA form, the CDR3 reads TGTGCCTGTGACACCGTCCGCATTGATGGGGATCACACCGATAAACTCATCTTT. Translating gives CACDTVRIDGDHTDKLIF.

This clone is classed as large (0.1 to 1%). Other DNA sequences of this sample code for an identical CDR3. CDR3 DNA sequence: TGTGCCTGTGACACCGGTGGGCTGGGGGATACGCACCCTATGGCCGATAAACTCATCTTT. This encodes CACDTGGLGDTHPMADKLIF. The J gene is TRDJ1, the V gene TRDV2; TRDD3 matches at 12 bases. The V gene end was trimmed by 0 bases and the J gene end by 3 bases; junction bases not matched to a gene: 16. Germline CDR1 reads GEAIGNYY; CDR2 reads EKD. The CDR3 is made up of 20 amino acids.

The table lists this clone with a count of one. A much larger clone differs from this one at a single base, so this may be a read error. This chain connects TRDV2 to TRDJ1; 13 bases are a match to TRDD3. The length of the CDR3 is 17 residues. The trim removed 1 base at V and 9 bases at J, leaving 13 bases unmatched. Per germline, CDR1 GEAIGNYY and CDR2 EKD. Here the CDR3 reads CACDTVLLGDTRRELIF. CDR3 nucleotides: TGTGCCTGTGACACTGTCTTACTGGGGGATACGCGGAGGGAACTCATCTTT.

Comments on this clone: This could be a read error, since a much larger clone is one nucleotide away. This sample includes further DNA sequences coding for the same CDR3. The chain carries TRDV2 and TRDJ2, with 10 bases aligning to TRDD3. The CDR3 totals 18 residues. CDR1 GEAIGNYY and CDR2 EKD come from the germline V gene. CDR3 nucleotides: TGTGCCTGTGATCAACTGGGGGATCCCGACCCTTTGACGGCACAACTCTTCTTT. It yields the protein CACDQLGDPDPLTAQLFF.

Remarks on this clone: A read error may be the cause here, since a much bigger clone is one base away. Within the sample, other DNA sequences also encode this same CDR3. The chain recombines TRDV2 with TRDJ3, with D perhaps matching TRDD3 (5 bases). CDR1 and CDR2 from the germline V gene are GEAIGNYY and EKD. This CDR3 is built from 16 residues. The DNA of the CDR3 is TGTGCCTGTGACATTATGGGCTCCTGGGACACTCGACAGATGTTTTTC. Protein sequence: CACDIMGSWDTRQMFF.

Notes on this clone: A far larger clone is one base from this, pointing to a likely read error. The chain has TRDV2 and TRDJ1; 13 bases line up with TRDD3. The CDR3 runs to 18 residues. The V gene end was trimmed by 4 bases and the J gene end by 0 bases; junction bases not matched to a gene: 10. From germline, CDR1 is GEAIGNYY and CDR2 EKD. The chain's CDR3 is CACETVLGDTRYTDKLIF. The CDR3 DNA sequence: TGTGCCTGTGAAACCGTACTGGGGGATACGCGGTACACCGATAAACTCATCTTT.

By share, this clone ranks as large. This sample also contains other DNA sequences that code for the same CDR3. The rearrangement joins TRDV2 to TRDJ3; 8 bases align to TRDD3. Germline trimming cut 0 bases from V and 0 bases from J; bases unmatched to any gene: 6. Germline values: CDR1 GEAIGNYY, CDR2 EKD. The CDR3 consists of 19 residues. The CDR3 coding sequence is TGTGCCTGTGACACCGCGACTGGGGGCCGCTCCTGGGACACCCGACAGATGTTTTTC. It is translated as CACDTATGGRSWDTRQMFF.

The chain links TRDV2 to TRDJ1, with D hard to call. Trimming pared 1 base from V and 0 bases from J, leaving 41 bases between. Germline CDR1 and CDR2: GEAIGNYY and EKD. CDR3 size: 25 residues. CDR3 bases: TGTGCCTGTGACACGATTGTAGTCCGGGTGACACTCCCAGTGAACCCCGGGACCTACACCGATAAACTCATCTTT. Translated: CACDTIVVRVTLPVNPGTYTDKLIF.

This clone has only a few counts. The rearrangement uses TRDV2 and TRDJ3; 7 nucleotides align to TRDD3. Losses at the gene ends were 0 bases for V and 0 bases for J; bases not matched to a gene: 7. This CDR3 has 19 residues. Per the germline V gene, CDR1 is GEAIGNYY and CDR2 is EKD. The CDR3 spells CACDTAGGPSSWDTRQMFF. CDR3 sequence (DNA): TGTGCCTGTGACACCGCTGGGGGTCCAAGCTCCTGGGACACCCGACAGATGTTTTTC.

This clone ranks as large. The genes are TRDV2 and TRDJ1; 12 bases line up with TRDD3. The CDR3 totals 16 residues. Germline lookup yields CDR1 GEAIGNYY and CDR2 EKD. Trimming cost V 2 bases and J 3 bases; bases outside gene matches: 6. The CDR3 loop reads CACDILLGDTSDKLIF. CDR3 bases: TGTGCCTGTGACATCTTACTGGGGGATACCTCCGATAAACTCATCTTT.

This clone was seen a handful of times. This may be a read error: a much more frequent sequence differs by one nucleotide. Other DNA sequences in this sample translate to the same CDR3. The DNA of the CDR3 is TGTGCCTGTGACACCGTTGATGGGGGATATCCAGACCGTTACACTGATAAACTCATCTTT. Translating gives CACDTVDGGYPDRYTDKLIF. This rearrangement joins TRDV2 to TRDJ1; TRDD3 matches 9 bases. The CDR3 is 20 residues long. Germline assignment: CDR1 GEAIGNYY and CDR2 EKD.

A few counts support this clone. The chain links TRDV2 to TRDJ1; 7 positions match TRDD3. CDR1 is GEAIGNYY, CDR2 EKD, per germline. CDR3 size: 17 residues. V shed 2 bases, J shed 11 bases, and the junction held 22 bases outside the gene matches. The CDR3 DNA is TGTGCCTGTGACAACCTGGGGGCCTCCGGGGATAAAGAAAGGCTCATCTTT. Translated, it gives CACDNLGASGDKERLIF.

About this clone itself: Only one base separates this from a far larger clonotype, so it likely reflects a read error. The chain uses TRDV2 and TRDJ2, with 13 bases aligning to TRDD3. Looked up from germline, CDR1 is GEAIGNYY and CDR2 is EKD. The CDR3 contains 18 residues. Trimming took 0 bases from V and 12 from J; bases not matched to a gene: 15. The CDR3 loop reads CACDTVLGDTRYTDKLFF. CDR3 nucleotide sequence: TGTGCCTGTGACACCGTACTGGGGGATACGCGGTACACCGATAAACTCTTCTTT.

A note on this clone: Since a far larger clone is one base different, this is likely a read error. The sample has other DNA sequences that encode this CDR3 too. V gene TRDV2 combines with J gene TRDJ1; D perhaps matches TRDD3 (7 bases). Germline V gene data show CDR1 as GEAIGNYY and CDR2 as EKD. The CDR3 contains 19 residues. The CDR3 nucleotides are TGTGCCTGTTCAAACCTCCTACGGGGTGGGGGAAACTACACAGATAAACTCATCTTT. This codes for CACSNLLRGGGNYTDKLIF.

The rearrangement joins TRDV2 to TRDJ3, with TRDD3 matching 11 bases. Germline trimming cut 1 base from V and 2 bases from J; bases unmatched to any gene: 6. Germline V CDR1 and CDR2: GEAIGNYY, EKD. The CDR3 is 19 residues long. The CDR3 sequence is CACDTAGGYNPWDTRQMFF. The CDR3 nucleotides are TGTGCCTGTGACACGGCTGGGGGATACAACCCCTGGGACACCCGACAGATGTTTTTC.

The table lists this clone with a few counts. Other DNA sequences from this sample encode an identical CDR3 as well. The chain links TRDV2 to TRDJ1; 13 positions match TRDD3. The CDR3 runs 18 residues. Germline values: CDR1 GEAIGNYY, CDR2 EKD. Trimming cost V 0 bases and J 2 bases; bases outside gene matches: 8. The CDR3 region has the DNA TGTGCCTGTGACACCATACTGGGGGATACGCGGAGAACCGATAAACTCATCTTT. It codes for CACDTILGDTRRTDKLIF.

To note about this clone: A much larger clone is a single base away; this may be a read error. The rearrangement links TRDV2 to TRDJ1, with 13 nucleotides matching TRDD3. The CDR3 has 17 amino acids. In germline, CDR1 is GEAIGNYY, CDR2 EKD. The CDR3 is CASDTVLLGDTRRKLIF. DNA of the CDR3: TGTGCCAGTGACACTGTCTTACTGGGGGATACGCGGAGGAAACTCATCTTT.

As for this clone: This may be a read error, as it is one base from a much larger clone. This sample includes further DNA sequences coding for the same CDR3. CDR3 sequence reads: CACDTEGFGSAGGYNKYTDKLIF. The CDR3 region has the DNA TGTGCCTGTGACACCGAGGGTTTCGGGAGCGCTGGGGGATATAATAAGTACACTGATAAACTCATCTTT. The chain couples TRDV2 to TRDJ1; TRDD3 matches at 10 bases. This CDR3 contains 23 residues. From germline, CDR1 is GEAIGNYY and CDR2 EKD.

In regard to this clone: This may be a read error: a much more frequent sequence differs by one nucleotide. Other DNA sequences within the sample encode an identical CDR3. CDR3 protein: CACDTIILGDPNTDKLIF. Written as DNA, the CDR3 is TGTGCCTGTGACACCATCATACTGGGGGACCCCAACACTGATAAACTCATCTTT. The genes are TRDV2 and TRDJ1; 9 bases fit TRDD3. This CDR3 contains 18 residues. Germline CDR1 reads GEAIGNYY; CDR2 reads EKD.

To note about this clone: Just one base apart from a much larger clone, this may be a read error. Within the sample, other DNA sequences also encode this same CDR3. The chain links TRDV2 to TRDJ1, with TRDD3 identical over 13 bases. CDR3 size: 20 residues. V lost 1 base to trimming and J lost 0 bases; unmatched junction nucleotides: 13. The germline CDR1 and CDR2 sequences are GEAIGNYY and EKD. The CDR3 is CACDTPFTGGYGQYTDKLIF. The CDR3, as DNA: TGTGCCTGTGACACACCTTTTACTGGGGGATACGGACAGTACACCGATAAACTCATCTTT.

The CDR3: CAWDTRQMFF. CDR3 coding DNA: TGCGCCTGGGACACCCGACAGATGTTTTTC. The J gene is given as TRDJ3, and the V gene is not called. This CDR3 spans 10 amino acids.

The rearrangement links TRDV2 to TRDJ1; 8 nucleotides match TRDD3. V shed 0 bases, J shed 0 bases, and the junction held 14 bases outside the gene matches. CDR3 size: 19 residues. The germline CDR1 and CDR2 sequences are GEAIGNYY and EKD. The CDR3 loop reads CACDTVGDRSPPYTDKLIF. CDR3 in DNA: TGTGCCTGTGACACCGTGGGGGATCGTTCCCCTCCGTACACCGATAAACTCATCTTT.

Points on this clone: A much larger clonotype is one base distant, so this may be a read error. Other nucleotide sequences from this sample produce the same CDR3. The chain joins TRDV2 to TRDJ3, with 8 bases lining up with TRDD3. Germline CDR1 GEAIGNYY, CDR2 EKD. The CDR3 length is 19 residues. CDR3 sequence reads: CACDTATGGRSWDTRQMFF. As DNA, the CDR3 is TGTGCCTGTGACACCGCGACTGGGGGCCGCTCCTGGGACACTCGACAGATGTTTTTC.

This clone was seen only a few times. This chain uses TRDV2 with TRDJ1; 7 bases agree with TRDD3. This CDR3 comprises 18 residues. Germline V gives CDR1 GEAIGNYY, CDR2 EKD. V shed 3 bases, J shed 0 bases, and the junction held 15 bases outside the gene matches. The CDR3 DNA sequence: TGTGCCTGTGACTCGATTAGTAGGGATACTTTGTACACCGATAAACTCATCTTT. This encodes CACDSISRDTLYTDKLIF.

Concerning this clone itself: With only one base between it and a far larger clone, this is likely a read error. The same CDR3 also results from other DNA sequences found in this sample. This rearrangement joins TRDV2 to TRDJ1; TRDD3 matches 7 bases. The length of the CDR3 is 19 residues. Looked up from germline, CDR1 is GEAIGNYY and CDR2 is EKD. J was trimmed by 5 bases and V by 1 base; bases with no gene match: 21. Here the CDR3 DNA reads TGTGCCTGTGACACGGTGCCGGAGACCGGGGGGATGGTCGGAGATAAACTCATCTTT. Translated, it gives CACDTVPETGGMVGDKLIF.

Of note for this clone: This could be a read error, since a much larger clone is one nucleotide away. At the DNA level, this CDR3 is encoded by other sequences in the same sample as well. The CDR3 reads CACDTLGDFLGRRERTDKLIF. The CDR3 DNA follows: TGTGCCTGTGACACTCTGGGGGATTTTCTTGGGAGGAGAGAACGGACAGATAAACTCATCTTT. The chain is built from TRDV2 and TRDJ1, with 9 positions matching TRDD3. This CDR3 region has 21 residues. Trimming took 1 base from V and 5 from J; bases not matched to a gene: 25. CDR1 is GEAIGNYY and CDR2 is EKD in the germline V gene.